A single sample gave rise to the 22 T cell receptor beta chains below, sequenced in a study of tumor and adjacent non-tumor tissue in lung cancer. The template was RNA from unsorted bulk tissue. Distant lung tissue was collected more than 3 cm away from the tumor edge. TCRbeta libraries were built with three rounds of nested PCR, modified from ARM-PCR. TCRdb passed the multiplex PCR reads through MiXCR, listing each CDR3 protein once. This sample has 90,000 to 100,000 distinct CDR3 sequences, with 75% to 85% found just once. Material for sequencing was distant non-tumor lung tissue. Every receptor here comes from a man aged 60 to 69 with small cell lung cancer.

This clonotype was counted a single time. The rearrangement uses TRBV10-1 and TRBJ2-3; 8 bases agree with TRBD1. CDR1 and CDR2 (germline): WNHNN, SYGVQD (reference sequence). This CDR3 contains 14 residues. The CDR3 nucleotides read TGCGTCACCGGAGACAGGGGAGAGAGAGATACGCAGTATTTT. Translated, it gives CVTGDRGERDTQYF.

The chain has TRBV10-3 and TRBJ2-5, with D unresolved. CDR1 and CDR2 from the germline V gene are ENHRY and SYGVKD. The V end was cut by 3 bases, the J end by 5 bases, with 16 bases between. The CDR3 is made up of 15 amino acids. The CDR3, as DNA: TGTGCCATCAGTGAAGGCAGCGCCTTCGAGGAGACCCAGTACTTC. Its translation: CAISEGSAFEETQYF.

Concerning this clonotype itself: This may stem from a read error, because a much larger clone lies one nucleotide away. The J gene is TRBJ1-4, the V gene TRBV10-2, with no clear D. CDR3 length: 13 amino acids. The ends were cut back, 10 bases at V and 5 bases at J, with 14 bases in the middle. CDR1 is WSHSY, CDR2 SAAADI, per germline. In DNA form, the CDR3 reads TGCGCCACTACGGGATATCTCAATGAAAAACTGTTTTTT. Translating it yields CATTGYLNEKLFF.

Many counts were recorded for this clonotype. This chain connects TRBV7-9 to TRBJ2-5; 13 nucleotides agree with TRBD2. CDR1 and CDR2 (germline): SEHNR, FQNEAQ (reference sequence). The CDR3 is 16 residues long. V trimming: 6 bases; J trimming: 0 bases; junction bases outside the gene matches: 4. CDR3 bases: TGTGCCAGCAGATCGGGACTAGCGGGGTACCAAGAGACCCAGTACTTC. Translated: CASRSGLAGYQETQYF.

With regard to this clonotype: Germline is not matched at one junction end, which may reflect a read error. J is TRBJ2-1 and V is TRBV6-2 or TRBV6-3, with 7 bases fitting TRBD2. CDR3 length: 19 amino acids. CDR1 MNHEY and CDR2 SVGEGT come from the germline V gene. Here the CDR3 DNA reads TGTGCCAGCCTTAGGACCAGCGGGATGTCTAAGGACTCCTACCATGAGCAGTTCTTC. It encodes CASLRTSGMSKDSYHEQFF.

To note about this clonotype: The CDR3 carries no conserved terminal phenylalanine or tryptophan, so it likely arises from a read error. This chain joins TRBV11-3 and TRBJ1-5; D is unresolved. The CDR3 extends over 11 amino acids. Trimming shortened V by 7 bases and J by 5 bases, and 6 bases separated the two germline ends. The V gene's germline CDR1 is SGHNT and CDR2 YENEEA. The CDR3 loop is CASNTYQPQHC. CDR3 DNA sequence: TGTGCCAGCAACACTTATCAGCCCCAGCATTGT.

This clonotype has a count of ten or more. The chain has TRBV6-5 and TRBJ1-1, with no clear D. This CDR3 is built from 13 residues. Germline CDR1 reads MNHEY; CDR2 reads SVGAGI. Deletions cut 8 bases from V and 11 bases from J, with 21 bases between. CDR3 bases: TGTGCCAGCGAAACAGAGTCGGGGAGGGTTGCTTTCTTT. The encoded protein is CASETESGRVAFF.

A few counts support this clonotype. This chain uses TRBV5-1 with TRBJ1-1; D is possibly TRBD1 (6 bases). The V end was cut by 8 bases, the J end by 0 bases, with 11 bases between. CDR1 is SGHRS, CDR2 YFSETQ, per germline. CDR3 size: 13 residues. The CDR3 region has the DNA TGCGCCAGTTCCGGGACAATGAACACTGAAGCTTTCTTT. Its translation: CASSGTMNTEAFF. Full variable domain (outside the CDR3, taken from reference TRBV5-1 and TRBJ1-1): KAGVTQTPRYLIKTRGQQVTLSCSPISGHRSVSWYQQTPGQGLQFLFEYFSETQRNKGNFPGRFSGRQFSNSRSEMNVSTLELGDSALYLCASSGTMNTEAFFGQGTRLTVV.

This clonotype was observed once. The junction does not match germline at one end; this may be a read error. This chain's CDR3 is CASSEQGSWEIQYF. CDR3 nucleotides: TGTGCCAGCAGCGAACAGGGTTCCTGGGAGATCCAGTACTTC. The chain has TRBV7-9 and TRBJ2-5; the D gene is possibly TRBD1 (6 bases). The germline gives CDR1 SEHNR, CDR2 FQNEAQ (reference sequence). This CDR3 spans 14 amino acids.

This clonotype was detected a few times. At one of its ends the junction is not consistent with the germline gene, which may arise from a read error. The rearrangement joins TRBV6-1 to TRBJ2-3; D is possibly TRBD2 (6 bases). Germline V gene lookup returns CDR1 MNHNS and CDR2 SASEGT. The CDR3 sequence is 18 residues long. CDR3 region: CASSSLGAGLLGSEQRYF. The CDR3 nucleotides read TGTGCTAGCAGCTCTCTAGGGGCGGGACTCTTGGGCTCGGAGCAGCGGTATTTT.

The chain joins TRBV18 to TRBJ1-1; 8 bases are shared with TRBD1. V dropped 5 bases and J dropped 0; count of bases not matched to a gene: 11. The V gene's germline CDR1 is KGHSH and CDR2 LQKENI. The CDR3 contains 17 residues. The CDR3 loop reads CASSRRTGSGLNTEAFF. The CDR3 nucleotides are TGTGCCAGCTCAAGGAGGACAGGGTCTGGGCTGAACACTGAAGCTTTCTTT.

The CDR3 DNA sequence: TGTGCCAGCGACTTAGCGCAGGAGACCGGGGAGCTGTTTTTT. Its translation is CASDLAQETGELFF. The gene calls are TRBV11-2 and TRBJ2-2; maybe TRBD2 (5 bases). Germline lookup yields CDR1 SGHAT and CDR2 FQNNGV. Deletions cut 8 bases from V and 5 bases from J, with 15 bases between. CDR3 length: 14 amino acids.

Comments on this clonotype: Sequence at one end of the junction differs from germline and may be a read error. The chain combines TRBV28 with TRBJ1-3; D gene ambiguous. CDR1 and CDR2 from the germline V gene are MDHEN and SYDVKM. There are 15 residues in the CDR3. CDR3 in amino acids: CVSSTPRRAGNTIYF. CDR3 bases: TGTGTCAGCAGTACCCCGAGGAGAGCAGGAAACACCATATATTTT.

About this clonotype itself: Relative to the germline gene, one junction end is altered; a read error may explain this. V and J are TRBV6-2 or TRBV6-3 and TRBJ2-4; tentatively, D is TRBD2 (5 bases). CDR3 length equals 16 residues. Per the germline V gene, CDR1 is MNHEY and CDR2 is SVGEGT. The CDR3 region is CASSYRTDPPKKIQYF. The DNA of the CDR3 is TGTGCCAGCAGCTATCGGACTGACCCACCCAAAAAAATTCAGTACTTC.

Worth noting for this clonotype: The CDR3 ends on some other residue instead of the conserved phenylalanine or tryptophan, so this is likely a read error. In nucleotides, the CDR3 is TGTGTCAGTAGCCACGCGGGAGGAGGGCCGGATACGCAGTATTTA. This codes for CVSSHAGGGPDTQYL. This chain joins TRBV4-2 and TRBJ2-3; the match to TRBD2 covers 8 bases. Looked up from germline, CDR1 is LGHNA and CDR2 is YNFKEQ. The CDR3 contains 15 residues.

Details on this clonotype: The junction and the germline gene differ at one end; a read error may be behind it. This sequence joins TRBV7-9 and TRBJ2-5, with a tentative D call TRBD1 (6 bases). The CDR3 has 17 residues. Germline CDR1 and CDR2: SEHNR and FQNEAQ (reference sequence). Written as DNA, the CDR3 is TGTGCCAGCAGCTCACCAGGGTCAGGGGCAGGAAGAGAGGCCCAGCATTTC. Its protein product is CASSSPGSGAGREAQHF. Filled out from reference TRBV7-9 and TRBJ2-5, the complete variable domain reads DTGVSQNPRHKITKRGQNVTFRCDPISEHNRLYWYRQTLGQGPEFLTYFQNEAQLEKSRLLSDRFSAERPKGSFSTLEIQRTEQGDSAMYLCASSSPGSGAGREAQHFGPGTRLLVL.

V is TRBV5-5 and J is TRBJ1-2; unclear D gene. Germline lookup yields CDR1 SGHKS and CDR2 YYEKEE (reference sequence). Deletions cut 4 bases from V and 10 bases from J, with 23 bases between. This CDR3 has 15 residues. CDR3 nucleotides: TGTGCCAGCAGCCGTCTCGGGGAAGGGTTGGATTTCTACACCTTC. Encoded protein: CASSRLGEGLDFYTF.

Worth noting for this clonotype: At one end, the junction sequence differs from germline, possibly due to a read error. V usage is TRBV29-1 and J usage is TRBJ2-1; 13 bases are shared with TRBD2. CDR1 SQVTM and CDR2 ANQGSEA come from the germline V gene. This CDR3 region has 16 residues. CDR3 nucleotides: TGCAGCGCGGGACTAGCGGGATTTGGGTCCTGCAATGAGCAGTTCTTC. Translation: CSAGLAGFGSCNEQFF.

Concerning this clonotype: The junction differs from germline at one of its ends, possibly a read error. The gene calls are TRBV6-5 and TRBJ2-1; a weak D match, TRBD2 (5 bases). From germline, CDR1 is MNHEY and CDR2 SVGAGI. This CDR3 has 17 residues. CDR3: CDSSYSIWVPADNEQFF. The CDR3 nucleotides are TGTGACAGCAGTTACTCGATCTGGGTACCAGCGGACAATGAGCAGTTCTTC.

The table lists this clonotype with a few counts. The rearrangement links TRBV28 to TRBJ1-2; D is perhaps TRBD1 (5 bases). V gave up 7 bases and J gave up 3 bases, with 15 bases separating them. The CDR3 length is 14 residues. The germline CDR1 and CDR2 sequences are MDHEN and SYDVKM. As DNA, the CDR3 is TGTGCCAGCACGGGCGGGGGACTGGACTATGGCTACACCTTC. It yields the protein CASTGGGLDYGYTF.

This clonotype has a handful of counts. A much larger clone lies a single base off, so this may be a read error. The chain has TRBV12-3 or TRBV12-4 and TRBJ1-1; no clear D gene. Trimming shortened V by 3 bases and J by 9 bases, and 11 bases separated the two germline ends. This CDR3 spans 12 amino acids. The CDR3 DNA reads as TGTGCCAGCAGTTTGGTGGGTAATCAAGCTTTCTTT. Translating gives CASSLVGNQAFF.

As regards this clonotype: Because it lacks the conserved phenylalanine or tryptophan at the end, this CDR3 is likely a read error. The chain links TRBV11-3 to TRBJ2-2; 12 bases map to TRBD2. Germline CDR1 reads SGHNT; CDR2 reads YENEEA. This CDR3 has 19 residues. CDR3 region: CASSRDDTGLAGCTEELFL. DNA of the CDR3: TGTGCCAGCAGTCGTGATGACACGGGACTAGCGGGTTGCACCGAGGAGCTGTTTCTT.